These 21 T cell receptor beta chains originate from one sample sequenced in a study of blood T cell repertoires in COVID-19. Method: immunoSEQ multiplex PCR; TCRdb's copy keeps in-frame clones and lacks some. The sample carries hundreds of thousands of clones, about 88% recorded once. Sequencing used peripheral blood. Every receptor here comes from a man aged 65 to 85 with acute or convalescent COVID-19.

The rearrangement uses TRBV3-1 (or the pseudogene TRBV3-2) and TRBJ1-5; TRBD1 agrees at 9 bases. V shed 4 bases and J 5 bases; nucleotides not matched to a gene: 3. There are 14 residues in the CDR3. CDR1 is LGHDT, CDR2 YNNKEL, per germline (reference sequence). The CDR3 DNA is TGTGCCAGCAGCCTGGGACAGGGTGATCAGCCCCAGCATTTT. It encodes CASSLGQGDQPQHF.

V and J are TRBV6-2 or TRBV6-3 and TRBJ2-5; TRBD2 is a possible D gene (6 bases). Per germline, CDR1 MNHEY and CDR2 SVGEGT. The CDR3 is 15 amino acids. V was shortened by 4 bases and J by 2 bases, with 14 bases between the two germline ends. Written as DNA, the CDR3 is TGTGCCAGCAGTTTTCGGGGGTCGGGGCAAGAGACCCAGTACTTC. This sequence encodes CASSFRGSGQETQYF.

A note on this clone: The sample carries other DNA sequences with the same CDR3. V is TRBV29-1 and J is TRBJ1-1; no clear D gene. Trimming pared 4 bases from V and 2 bases from J, leaving 5 bases between. CDR1 SQVTM and CDR2 ANQGSEA come from the germline V gene. This CDR3 contains 11 residues. The CDR3 coding sequence is TGCAGCGTTGGTCGTAACACTGAAGCTTTCTTT. Its translation: CSVGRNTEAFF.

The genes are TRBV7-2 and TRBJ2-2; perhaps TRBD1 as D (6 bases). CDR1 is SGHTA and CDR2 is FQGNSA in the germline V gene. The CDR3 runs 14 residues. The ends were cut back, 5 bases at V and 1 base at J, with 8 bases in the middle. The CDR3: CASSPDRNTGELFF. The DNA of the CDR3 is TGTGCCAGCAGCCCGGACAGGAACACCGGGGAGCTGTTTTTT.

As regards this clone: Additional DNA sequences in this sample encode the identical CDR3. The genes are TRBV18 and TRBJ1-1; D possibly corresponds to TRBD1 (6 bases). There are 14 residues in the CDR3. V lost 3 bases, J lost 0 bases, and 8 bases lay in between. From germline, CDR1 is KGHSH and CDR2 LQKENI. The CDR3 DNA reads TGTGCCAGCTCACCGCAGGGGATGAACACTGAAGCTTTCTTT. Translating it yields CASSPQGMNTEAFF.

The chain links TRBV4-2 to TRBJ2-7; 14 bases match TRBD2. Per germline, CDR1 LGHNA and CDR2 YNFKEQ. After removal of 0 bases from V and 4 bases from J, the junction contained 14 bases not matched to a gene. CDR3 length: 20 residues. The CDR3: CASSQEKNSPGLAGVYEQYF. As DNA, the CDR3 is TGTGCCAGCAGCCAAGAAAAGAACTCTCCGGGACTAGCGGGAGTGTACGAGCAGTACTTC.

The chain recombines TRBV5-5 with TRBJ2-5; 7 positions agree with TRBD1. V was pared by 0 bases and J by 5 bases, with 4 bases of the junction left unmatched. In germline, CDR1 is SGHKS, CDR2 YYEKEE (reference sequence). This CDR3 comprises 14 residues. The CDR3 DNA follows: TGTGCCAGCAGCTTGGCACAGGGGCGGGAGACCCAGTACTTC. Residues: CASSLAQGRETQYF.

The gene calls are TRBV24-1 and TRBJ2-4; TRBD1 matches at 8 bases. In germline, CDR1 is KGHDR, CDR2 SFDVKD. The CDR3 is 15 residues long. V dropped 4 bases and J dropped 5; count of bases not matched to a gene: 6. The CDR3 DNA sequence: TGTGCCACCAGTGACCCAGGGGGCCCCCAAAACATTCAGTACTTC. As protein: CATSDPGGPQNIQYF.

The rearrangement joins TRBV2 to TRBJ1-5; 7 bases agree with TRBD1. Per germline, CDR1 SNHLY and CDR2 FYNNEI. The CDR3 runs to 15 residues. The junction had 11 bases not matched to a gene; V was cut back by 6 bases and J by 6 bases. Written as DNA, the CDR3 is TGTGCCAGCAGGAGGGACAGTGGGACGGGTCAGCCCCAGCATTTT. As protein: CASRRDSGTGQPQHF.

This clone was counted only a few times. V is TRBV18 and J is TRBJ2-3; no definite D call. CDR1 is KGHSH, CDR2 LQKENI, per germline. The CDR3 covers 15 residues. Trimming took 2 bases from V and 2 from J, leaving 11 bases between them. The CDR3 sequence: CASSPSDLSTDTQYF. CDR3 bases: TGTGCCAGCTCACCAAGCGACCTATCCACAGATACGCAGTATTTT.

This chain uses TRBV11-2 with TRBJ1-1; D is undetermined. Germline lookup yields CDR1 SGHAT and CDR2 FQNNGV. Trimming cost V 0 bases and J 4 bases, with 9 bases left between them. This CDR3 is 14 amino acids long. CDR3 DNA sequence: TGTGCCAGCAGCTTAGATGTGGCATCCACTGAAGCTTTCTTT. Amino acid sequence: CASSLDVASTEAFF.

The CDR3 protein is CSAPPPGTSGTDTQYF. DNA for the CDR3: TGCAGCGCGCCCCCACCCGGGACTAGCGGCACAGATACGCAGTATTTT. The chain links TRBV29-1 to TRBJ2-3; 10 nucleotides agree with TRBD2. V was clipped by 7 bases and J by 1 base; unmatched bases: 11. The CDR3 runs to 16 residues. Germline V gene data show CDR1 as SQVTM and CDR2 as ANQGSEA.

The chain recombines TRBV19 with TRBJ1-4; possible D gene TRBD1, 5 bases. The CDR3 is made up of 15 amino acids. From germline, CDR1 is LNHDA and CDR2 SQIVND (reference sequence). V lost 2 bases and J lost 6, with 13 bases in between. CDR3 loop: CASSIRGDRDEKLFF. CDR3 nucleotide sequence: TGTGCCAGTAGTATAAGGGGCGATAGGGATGAAAAACTGTTTTTT.

This clone was found a few times. The chain uses TRBV7-6 and TRBJ1-6; 9 bases are shared with TRBD1. V trimming: 0 bases; J trimming: 5 bases; junction bases outside the gene matches: 11. Germline-derived CDR1 and CDR2 are SGHVS and FNYEAQ. CDR3 length equals 19 residues. In nucleotides, the CDR3 is TGTGCCAGCAGCTTAGCGCTGGACAGGGGAACGCCGGATAATTCACCCCTCCACTTT. Protein product: CASSLALDRGTPDNSPLHF.

This chain connects TRBV21-1 to TRBJ1-5; the table's TRBD1 call for D was not verified on the DNA. TRBV21-1 is a documented pseudogene. CDR3 length: 15 amino acids. The DNA for the CDR3 is TGTGCCAGCAGCAAAGCGGGACAGGCTTTCCAGCCCCAGCATTTT. Amino acids: CASSKAGQAFQPQHF.

This clone was seen a few times. The chain has TRBV20-1 and TRBJ2-3; D gene ambiguous. V was shortened by 3 bases and J by 0 bases, with 13 bases between the two germline ends. The CDR3 extends over 15 amino acids. Germline V gene sequence: CDR1 DFQATT, CDR2 SNEGSKA (reference sequence). The chain's CDR3 is CSASRMLRSTDTQYF. CDR3 in DNA: TGCAGTGCTAGTAGGATGTTGAGGAGCACAGATACGCAGTATTTT.

The genes are TRBV19 and TRBJ2-5; 7 bases agree with TRBD1. CDR3 length: 16 amino acids. CDR1 is LNHDA and CDR2 is SQIVND in the germline V gene (reference sequence). V lost 0 bases to trimming and J lost 5 bases; unmatched junction nucleotides: 9. The chain's CDR3 is CASSIESKGARETQYF. The CDR3 bases are TGTGCCAGTAGTATAGAGTCAAAGGGGGCTCGGGAGACCCAGTACTTC.

This chain links TRBV5-1 with TRBJ2-3, with 11 nucleotides matching TRBD2. Germline V gives CDR1 SGHRS, CDR2 YFSETQ. Trimming cost V 5 bases and J 0 bases; bases outside gene matches: 5. The CDR3 is made up of 16 amino acids. DNA for the CDR3: TGCGCCAGCAGTCAGCTAGCGGGGGGCAGCACAGATACGCAGTATTTT. It yields the protein CASSQLAGGSTDTQYF. Supplemented by reference TRBV5-1 and TRBJ2-3, the full variable domain reads KAGVTQTPRYLIKTRGQQVTLSCSPISGHRSVSWYQQTPGQGLQFLFEYFSETQRNKGNFPGRFSGRQFSNSRSEMNVSTLELGDSALYLCASSQLAGGSTDTQYFGPGTRLTVL.

The gene calls are TRBV6-5 and TRBJ1-6, with 8 bases lining up with TRBD1. J was trimmed by 7 bases and V by 2 bases; bases with no gene match: 4. This CDR3 is built from 15 residues. Germline values: CDR1 MNHEY, CDR2 SVGAGI. CDR3 region: CASSYPGTGNSPLHF. CDR3 nucleotide sequence: TGTGCCAGCAGTTACCCCGGGACAGGAAATTCACCCCTCCACTTT.

The gene calls are TRBV25-1 and TRBJ1-1, with D possibly TRBD1 on 6 matching bases. From germline, CDR1 is MGHDK and CDR2 SYGVNS. The CDR3 length is 16 residues. Trimming pared 7 bases from V and 0 bases from J, leaving 18 bases between. This CDR3 reads CASTTRGANMNTEAFF. In DNA form, the CDR3 reads TGTGCCAGCACAACGCGGGGGGCTAACATGAACACTGAAGCTTTCTTT. The entire variable domain, with the rest obtained from reference TRBV25-1 and TRBJ1-1, is as follows: EADIYQTPRYLVIGTGKKITLECSQTMGHDKMYWYQQDPGMELHLIHYSYGVNSTEKGDLSSESTVSRIRTEHFPLTLESARPSHTSQYLCASTTRGANMNTEAFFGQGTRLTVV.

A single count supports this clone. The chain uses TRBV6-2 or TRBV6-3 and TRBJ2-3, with a possible D match to TRBD2 (5 bases). Trimming took off 3 bases at V and 2 bases at J, with 9 bases between the two ends. Germline assignment: CDR1 MNHEY and CDR2 SVGEGT. The CDR3 has 14 amino acids. The DNA of the CDR3 is TGTGCCAGCAGTTATCGAGCGGACACAGATACGCAGTATTTT. Protein: CASSYRADTDTQYF.